This T cell receptor (beta chain) derives from a study of T cells in Graves' hyperthyroidism and ophthalmopathy. Looked up from germline, CDR1 is SGDLS and CDR2 is YYNGEE. CDR3 length equals 14 residues. With 4 bases removed from V and 9 bases from J, the gap between germline ends came to 17 bases. Study outcomes and limitations: Stable hyperthyroidism was told apart from ophthalmopathy by a model built on 13 V-J features. Most expanded thyroid clonotypes above 0.001 also appeared in blood. Model-based prediction identified ophthalmopathy a median about 6 months prior to its onset.

Researchers took RNA transcripts and amplified the TCR beta CDR3 regions from them. Carried out on the TCR CDR3, a first-round RT-PCR used the HTBI primer set. TCRdb re-called the multiplex PCR reads through MiXCR, storing one row per CDR3 protein. The profile shows 550,000 to 600,000 distinct CDR3 sequences, 46% of them singletons. Patients were excluded because of uncontrolled infection, other autoimmune disease, pregnancy or lactation. Details on this clonotype: Its antigen is unidentified.

The receptor was isolated from an adult woman with Graves' disease, either hyperthyroidism or ophthalmopathy (not recorded which). Material for sequencing was peripheral blood or thyroid tissue (not recorded which). The chain employs TRBV9 and TRBJ1-5, with D possibly being TRBD1 (5 bases). CDR3 amino acids: CASSPMGVSGPQHF. The DNA of the CDR3 is TGTGCCAGCAGCCCAATGGGGGTTTCCGGGCCCCAGCATTTT. Full variable domain (rest looked up from reference TRBV9 and TRBJ1-5): DSGVTQTPKHLITATGQRVTLRCSPRSGDLSVYWYQQSLDQGLQFLIQYYNGEERAKGNILERFSAQQFPDLHSELNLSSLELGDSALYFCASSPMGVSGPQHFGDGTRLSIL.